These T cell receptor beta chains were read from a single sample in a study of control samples from healthy donors and cancer patients. Using immunoSEQ multiplex PCR, the repertoire was profiled, and TCRdb retains in-frame clones only, with some absent. The sample contains about 410,000 clones, 75% to 95% of which appear only once. Sequencing was performed on PBMCs. These receptors came from a man in his forties with head and neck cancer. CDR3s include the opening cysteine and the closing phenylalanine or tryptophan. The D gene is left open where the match is weak. The listing skips clone size in some rows; elsewhere it reads once, few, many or a size class.

d_gene: TRBD2
abundance: NA
j_gene: TRBJ2-1
v_gene: TRBV10-2
CDR3aa: CASSDLAGAPIEQFF
CDR3nt: TGCGCCAGCAGTGATCTAGCGGGAGCTCCCATTGAGCAGTTCTTC

d_gene: NA
abundance: NA
j_gene: TRBJ2-6
v_gene: TRBV14
CDR3aa: CASSQTGANVLTF
CDR3nt: TGTGCCAGCAGCCAAACGGGGGCCAACGTCCTGACTTTC

d_gene: NA
abundance: NA
j_gene: TRBJ2-3
v_gene: TRBV27
CDR3aa: CASNSTPRRSTDTQYF
CDR3nt: TGTGCCAGCAACTCTACCCCCCGGCGCAGCACAGATACGCAGTATTTT

d_gene: NA
abundance: NA
j_gene: TRBJ2-7
v_gene: TRBV7-8
CDR3aa: CASSLSTLIQEQYF
CDR3nt: TGTGCCAGCAGCTTATCGACCCTAATACAAGAGCAGTACTTC

d_gene: TRBD1
abundance: NA
j_gene: TRBJ1-4
v_gene: TRBV10-3
CDR3aa: CAISDRQGREKLFF
CDR3nt: TGTGCCATCAGTGATCGACAGGGACGGGAAAAACTGTTTTTT

d_gene: NA
abundance: few
j_gene: TRBJ1-1
v_gene: TRBV7-8
CDR3aa: CASSLLANTEAFF
CDR3nt: TGTGCCAGCAGCTTATTAGCCAACACTGAAGCTTTCTTT

d_gene: NA
abundance: NA
j_gene: TRBJ2-6
v_gene: TRBV11-2
CDR3aa: CASSSLSGANVLTF
CDR3nt: TGTGCCAGCAGCTCACTATCTGGGGCCAACGTCCTGACTTTC

d_gene: TRBD1
abundance: NA
j_gene: TRBJ2-6
v_gene: TRBV5-6
CDR3aa: CASSIPGQIISGANVLTF
CDR3nt: TGTGCCAGCAGCATTCCGGGACAGATCATCTCTGGGGCCAACGTCCTGACTTTC

d_gene: NA
abundance: NA
j_gene: TRBJ1-1
v_gene: TRBV4-3
CDR3aa: CASSQDLRDTEAFF
CDR3nt: TGCGCCAGCAGCCAAGATTTAAGGGACACTGAAGCTTTCTTT

d_gene: NA
abundance: NA
j_gene: TRBJ2-5
v_gene: TRBV28
CDR3aa: CASSPAGSWETQYF
CDR3nt: TGTGCCAGCAGTCCCGCGGGGTCTTGGGAGACCCAGTACTTC

d_gene: TRBD2
abundance: NA
j_gene: TRBJ2-2
v_gene: TRBV6-6
CDR3aa: CASIPPRGSTGELFF
CDR3nt: TGTGCCAGCATTCCCCCGCGGGGGAGCACCGGGGAGCTGTTTTTT

d_gene: NA
abundance: NA
j_gene: TRBJ2-5
v_gene: TRBV7-2
CDR3aa: CASSLSQGRRVGETQYF
CDR3nt: TGTGCCAGCAGCTTATCTCAGGGAAGGCGGGTAGGAGAGACCCAGTACTTC

d_gene: TRBD1
abundance: NA
j_gene: TRBJ2-3
v_gene: TRBV19
CDR3aa: CASSLSTGGDTQYF
CDR3nt: TGTGCCAGTAGCTTATCCACAGGGGGAGATACGCAGTATTTT

d_gene: TRBD2
abundance: NA
j_gene: TRBJ2-1
v_gene: TRBV27
CDR3aa: CASRPGLAGDRYNEQFF
CDR3nt: TGTGCCAGCAGGCCGGGACTAGCGGGAGATCGGTACAATGAGCAGTTCTTC

d_gene: NA
abundance: NA
j_gene: TRBJ2-7
v_gene: TRBV3-1/TRBV3-2
CDR3aa: CASSQELRGVEQYF
CDR3nt: TGTGCCAGCAGCCAAGAGTTGAGGGGGGTCGAGCAGTACTTC

d_gene: NA
abundance: NA
j_gene: TRBJ1-3
v_gene: TRBV6-5
CDR3aa: CASSFSYSGNTIYF
CDR3nt: TGTGCCAGCAGTTTCTCCTACTCTGGAAACACCATATATTTT